Following are 4 T cell receptor beta chains from one sample sequenced in a study of vaccination effects on CD4 cells after COVID-19. In the ViraFEST assay, antigen-specific CD4+ clonotypes were identified by expansion after peptide-pool stimulation. Cultured cells yielded isolated CD4+ T cells after 10 days. The person was diagnosed with PCR-confirmed SARS-CoV-2 infection between March and December 2020. The cohort was immunized with two doses of either the BNT162b2 or mRNA-1273 vaccine. Profiled with immunoSEQ multiplex PCR; TCRdb holds only in-frame clones, not every one. In the table there are some 17,000 clones, just over 75% of which are singletons. No antigen has been identified for these receptors. The sample in question was CD4+ T cells from PBMCs cultured with SARS-CoV-2 spike peptides, obtained after COVID-19 vaccination. These receptors came from a human donor who had a prior SARS-CoV-2 infection.

The chain is built from TRBV5-1 and TRBJ2-3, with TRBD2 matching over 15 bases. CDR1 is SGHRS, CDR2 YFSETQ, per germline. CDR3 length: 17 amino acids. V shed 7 bases and J 3 bases; nucleotides not matched to a gene: 9. This chain's CDR3 is CASGLLGLAGGTDTQYF. The CDR3, as DNA: TGCGCCAGCGGATTGCTGGGACTAGCGGGGGGAACAGATACGCAGTATTTT.

This clone has only one observation. V gene TRBV4-1 combines with J gene TRBJ2-2; D is perhaps TRBD1 or TRBD2 (6 bases each). CDR3 length equals 17 residues. Trimming pared 1 base from V and 6 bases from J, leaving 18 bases between. Per the germline V gene, CDR1 is MGHRA and CDR2 is YSYEKL. CDR3 loop: CASSQGLGGLGAGELFF. The CDR3 DNA sequence: TGCGCCAGCAGCCAAGGACTAGGGGGATTGGGGGCCGGGGAGCTGTTTTTT.

This clone was seen just once. The chain uses TRBV11-1 and TRBJ1-2, with D possibly TRBD1 on 6 matching bases. The V gene lost 5 bases and the J gene lost 4 bases, with 17 bases spanning the gap. The CDR3 totals 15 residues. Germline V CDR1 and CDR2: SGHAT, FQDESV (reference sequence). DNA of the CDR3: TGTGCCAGCAGCCCTTTTGAGGGGGGAAGCTATGGCTACACCTTC. Translation: CASSPFEGGSYGYTF.

Relative to its sample, this clone is medium-sized. The same CDR3 is also encoded by other DNA sequences in this sample. The CDR3 sequence: CASSPRLAGGSYNEQFF. CDR3 bases: TGCGCCAGCAGCCCCAGACTAGCGGGGGGGTCCTACAATGAGCAGTTCTTC. The chain joins TRBV5-1 to TRBJ2-1; TRBD2 matches at 14 bases. The CDR3 spans 17 residues. Germline V CDR1 and CDR2: SGHRS, YFSETQ. The ends lost 4 bases at V and 1 base at J; junction bases unmatched: 4.